This record looks at one T cell receptor (beta chain) sequence and its context. In its sample, this clonotype was seen many times. What this receptor recognizes is not known. No per-base quality is available; no much larger clone lies one base away. Moderately to severely active disease, a Clinical Activity Score of at least 3, a NOSPECS grade of at least 4, and a duration under 3 months were present in ophthalmopathy patients. Patients with uncontrolled infections, other autoimmune diseases, pregnancy or lactation were excluded. Clinical symptoms, serum thyroxine and TRAb, thyroid ultrasound, and orbital computed tomography formed the basis for the diagnoses. PBMCs were isolated from approximately 10 ml of fresh peripheral blood by Ficoll-Paque density gradient centrifugation. Trizol reagent was used to extract total RNA, and RNA quality was then checked on an Agilent 2100 Bioanalyzer. The data were obtained in a study of T cells in Graves' hyperthyroidism and ophthalmopathy (dated by TCRdb to between 2019 and 2020). At the level of the whole study: Peripheral blood samples were taken at initial diagnosis, before any treatment was given. The roughly 94 discovery patients were randomly divided into training and test sets at a 7:3 ratio. The paper describes TCR Vbeta CDR3 sequencing of 120 to 150 peripheral blood samples, made up of 43 ophthalmopathy patients, some 80 hyperthyroidism patients and around 17 progressor patients. The study also compared thyroid tissue and blood T-cell repertoires from more than 5 Graves' hyperthyroidism patients. A discovery cohort of about a hundred patients, about 44 with Graves' ophthalmopathy and approximately 57 with stable Graves' hyperthyroidism, was used to find distinguishing TCR V-J signatures. After sampling, hyperthyroidism patients received methimazole starting at 30 mg daily, and ophthalmopathy patients received high-dose intravenous methylprednisolone. Prospective prediction of ophthalmopathy was tested in an independent validation cohort of 18 to 20 hyperthyroidism patients and around 16 patients who later progressed to ophthalmopathy.

On the study overall, not on this receptor specifically: In cross-validation, a model built on a 13 V-J signature told ophthalmopathy apart from stable hyperthyroidism with 87.88% sensitivity and roughly 81% specificity, and in testing the same model reached 80%/75%. Sample size was not statistically predetermined, and investigators were not blinded to group allocation. In validation, progression to ophthalmopathy was predicted by the model with 70.59% sensitivity and roughly 76% specificity, a median of roughly 6.4 months before onset. Most expanded thyroid clonotypes (frequency above 0.001) were also detected in blood, suggesting blood repertoires may reflect thyroid immune responses.

The TCR beta CDR3 regions were amplified from RNA transcripts. A first-round RT-PCR of the TCR CDR3 used the HTBI primer set with the Qiagen OneStep RT-PCR kit. A second multiplex PCR round built the libraries, followed by size selection and purification. Sequencing of the libraries was done on an Illumina HiSeq2000 using paired-end 100 bp reads. In the source study's methods: SOAPnuke was used to process the raw data, removing reads that contained adapters or uncalled bases, had a mean Phred below 15, or lacked an exact match to the constant primer or identifier. COPE v1.2.5 was used to merge the high-quality paired reads, and each unique nucleotide sequence was defined as a clonotype. MiTCR v1.1 was used to align clonotypes to the IMGT TRBV, TRBD and TRBJ reference segments. Only V-J combinations with frequency above 0.0001, covering 99% to 99.2% of repertoires, were analysed. A TCS score was defined as the ratio of F50 (clonal expansion) to E x V (chaos), with BLOSUM62-based TCRdist applied between CDR3 peptides within each V-J. Welch's t-statistics and random forest reduced roughly 530 V-J features to 13, which were used in a naive Bayes classifier (R e1071). In TCRdb, the public reads were trimmed at Q25 with fastp and aligned with MiXCR, with productive beta chains retained. Rows with one shared CDR3 protein collapse into an entry with the most common genes and DNA. TCRdb, not the original authors, processed these V and J calls. For this sample there are hundreds of thousands of distinct CDR3 sequences; more than 15% appear just once. The ten largest clones add up to around 3.5% of the sample.

The CDR3 covers 12 residues, taking in both the cysteine and the phenylalanine. The only DNA kept is the CDR3, 36 bases in frame from the first base. CDR1 and CDR2, looked up from the germline V gene, are SNHLY and FYNNEI. V gives up 8 bases and J gives up 8 bases, and the segment between their germline ends measures 12 bases. This receptor chain uses TRBV2 and TRBJ1-4, and perhaps TRBD1 as D gene, on 6 matching bases. The source of this sequence is a middle-aged woman with Graves' ophthalmopathy. Sample: blood. In nucleotides, the sequence is TGTGCCAGCCGTTTAACAGGGGAAAAACTGTTTTTT. Its translation reads: CASRLTGEKLFF.